What follows is one T cell receptor (beta chain) and its context. Original processing notes: Reference gene primer amplification yielded estimated nucleated cell counts. Method: immunoSEQ multiplex PCR; TCRdb's copy keeps in-frame clones and lacks some. For V, J and clone size, that table is used; D and trimming come from the DNA. The sample consists of about 70,000 clones, about nine tenths of them appearing once. The entry originates in a study of blood T cell repertoires in COVID-19. Across the whole study: Researchers got acute and convalescent COVID-19 samples from the United States, Italy and Spain.

The CDR3 totals 16 residues. Looked up from germline, CDR1 is SGHNT and CDR2 is YYREEE (reference sequence). The V and J ends lost 2 bases and 0 bases respectively, with 13 bases between them. This TCR derives from a man in his fifties or sixties with active COVID-19. The specimen was peripheral blood. This rearrangement joins TRBV5-4 to TRBJ2-3; D is ambiguous. DNA of the CDR3: TGTGCCAGCAGCTTTGACAATTCTCCTAGCACAGATACGCAGTATTTT. Its translation: CASSFDNSPSTDTQYF. The full variable domain, in which reference TRBV5-4 and TRBJ2-3 provide the parts outside the CDR3, is ETGVTQSPTHLIKTRGQQVTLRCSSQSGHNTVSWYQQALGQGPQFIFQYYREEENGRGNFPPRFSGLQFPNYSSELNVNALELDDSALYLCASSFDNSPSTDTQYFGPGTRLTVL.